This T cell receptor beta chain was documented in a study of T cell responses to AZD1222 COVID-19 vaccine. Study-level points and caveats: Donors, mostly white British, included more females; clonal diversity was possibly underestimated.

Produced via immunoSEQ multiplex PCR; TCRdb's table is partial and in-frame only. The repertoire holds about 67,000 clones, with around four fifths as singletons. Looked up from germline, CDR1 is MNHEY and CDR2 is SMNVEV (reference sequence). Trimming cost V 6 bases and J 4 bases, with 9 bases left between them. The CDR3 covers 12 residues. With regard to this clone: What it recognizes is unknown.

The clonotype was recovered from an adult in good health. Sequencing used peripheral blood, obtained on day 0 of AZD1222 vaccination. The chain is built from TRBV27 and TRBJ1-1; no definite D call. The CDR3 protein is CASSPHGTEAFF. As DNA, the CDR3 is TGTGCCAGCAGCCCTCATGGCACTGAAGCTTTCTTT.